Shown below are 28 T cell receptor beta chains from a single sample sequenced in a study of blood T cell repertoires in COVID-19. Using immunoSEQ multiplex PCR, the repertoire was profiled, and TCRdb retains in-frame clones only, with some absent. Of 450,000 or so clones listed, around 90% were seen once; the top ten hold about 0.6%. The source material was PBMCs or T cells enriched from blood (not recorded which). Receptors were obtained from a man aged 18 to 30 who had recovered from COVID-19.

J is TRBJ1-2 and V is TRBV9; D remains unclear. Deletions cut 0 bases from V and 0 bases from J, with 6 bases between. Germline V gene lookup returns CDR1 SGDLS and CDR2 YYNGEE. The length of the CDR3 is 14 residues. The CDR3 protein is CASSVVEANYGYTF. The CDR3 DNA follows: TGTGCCAGCAGCGTAGTTGAGGCTAACTATGGCTACACCTTC.

The CDR3 DNA reads as TGCGCCAGCAGCCAGTCCTGGGGGGGGGCGCGCGAGCAGTACTTC. The encoded protein is CASSQSWGGAREQYF. The V and J genes are TRBV5-1 and TRBJ2-7; D perhaps matches TRBD2 (7 bases). Germline CDR1 SGHRS, CDR2 YFSETQ. CDR3 size: 15 residues. Trimming removed 4 bases at V and 6 bases at J, with 20 bases between.

There are a few counts of this clone. The rearrangement joins TRBV7-9 to TRBJ1-1; no clear D gene. Germline CDR1 and CDR2: SEHNR and FQNEAQ (reference sequence). V shed 5 bases and J shed 3 bases, with 16 bases lying between them. CDR3 length equals 15 residues. The CDR3 nucleotides read TGTGCCAGCAGCCACCTTGGAGGCCAGGACACTGAAGCTTTCTTT. It yields the protein CASSHLGGQDTEAFF. Together with reference TRBV7-9 and TRBJ1-1, the CDR3 gives the full variable domain: DTGVSQNPRHKITKRGQNVTFRCDPISEHNRLYWYRQTLGQGPEFLTYFQNEAQLEKSRLLSDRFSAERPKGSFSTLEIQRTEQGDSAMYLCASSHLGGQDTEAFFGQGTRLTVV.

Only a few counts were recorded for this clone. The V and J genes are TRBV10-3 and TRBJ1-1; D is possibly TRBD1 (5 bases). CDR3 length: 13 residues. V lost 8 bases and J 0 bases, leaving 10 bases between the germline ends. Germline values: CDR1 ENHRY, CDR2 SYGVKD. CDR3 region: CAIGGHLNTEAFF. The CDR3 DNA reads as TGTGCCATCGGCGGACATTTGAACACTGAAGCTTTCTTT.

This chain connects TRBV5-1 to TRBJ1-5, with TRBD1 matching over 7 bases. The CDR3 loop spans 15 amino acids. The J segment lost 2 bases and the V segment lost 0 bases, leaving 2 bases of the junction unmatched. CDR1 and CDR2 from the germline V gene are SGHRS and YFSETQ. CDR3 coding DNA: TGCGCCAGCAGCTTGGGGGGACAGCGCAATCAGCCCCAGCATTTT. Its protein is CASSLGGQRNQPQHF.

This chain connects TRBV4-2 to TRBJ1-1, with 8 bases fitting TRBD1. J gave up 1 base and V 1 base, and 5 bases lay outside the gene matches. CDR1 is LGHNA and CDR2 is YNFKEQ in the germline V gene. There are 16 residues in the CDR3. Here the CDR3 reads CASSQVQGARNTEAFF. CDR3 nucleotide sequence: TGTGCCAGCAGCCAAGTGCAGGGGGCCAGGAACACTGAAGCTTTCTTT.

The gene calls are TRBV27 and TRBJ1-2, with D unresolved. CDR1 is MNHEY and CDR2 is SMNVEV in the germline V gene (reference sequence). This CDR3 has 13 residues. Trimming cost V 3 bases and J 2 bases, with 7 bases left between them. In DNA form, the CDR3 reads TGTGCCAGCAGTTTTGGGGAGAACTATGGCTACACCTTC. The encoded protein is CASSFGENYGYTF.

The gene calls are TRBV3-1 (or the pseudogene TRBV3-2) and TRBJ2-1; TRBD2 matches at 10 bases. CDR1 is LGHDT, CDR2 YNNKEL, per germline (reference sequence). This CDR3 region has 18 residues. The junction had 10 bases not matched to a gene; V was cut back by 0 bases and J by 5 bases. The CDR3 sequence: CASSQDGEAGGWDNEQFF. The CDR3 coding sequence is TGTGCCAGCAGCCAAGATGGGGAAGCGGGAGGGTGGGACAATGAGCAGTTCTTC.

The rearrangement joins TRBV7-9 to TRBJ2-5; 7 positions agree with TRBD1. J gave up 5 bases and V 5 bases, and 5 bases lay outside the gene matches. Germline V gene sequence: CDR1 SEHNR, CDR2 FQNEAQ (reference sequence). This CDR3 is built from 13 residues. The CDR3 DNA follows: TGTGCCAGCAGCCGACAGGGATGGGAGACCCAGTACTTC. It specifies CASSRQGWETQYF.

This chain joins TRBV5-1 and TRBJ1-1; D is perhaps TRBD1 (6 bases). Trimming pared 0 bases from V and 5 bases from J, leaving 11 bases between. The CDR3 is 14 residues long. Germline CDR1 SGHRS, CDR2 YFSETQ. The CDR3 loop is CASSLDTGRTEAFF. The CDR3 nucleotides are TGCGCCAGCAGCTTGGATACAGGGCGGACTGAAGCTTTCTTT.

The V and J genes are TRBV28 and TRBJ2-1; D call uncertain. Germline V gene data show CDR1 as MDHEN and CDR2 as SYDVKM. V was clipped by 3 bases and J by 2 bases, with 5 bases between them. CDR3 length equals 13 residues. The CDR3 loop is CASSFSAYNEQFF. CDR3 nucleotides: TGTGCCAGCAGTTTTTCGGCCTACAATGAGCAGTTCTTC.

This clone was found many times. The chain couples TRBV5-6 to TRBJ1-2, with 7 bases aligning to TRBD1. The CDR3 extends over 15 amino acids. The ends lost 7 bases at V and 8 bases at J; junction bases unmatched: 17. The germline V gene encodes CDR1 SGHDT and CDR2 YYEEEE. This CDR3 reads CASGPDRSEGGGYTF. DNA for the CDR3: TGTGCCAGCGGCCCGGACAGGTCCGAGGGAGGCGGCTACACCTTC.

The gene calls are TRBV6-1 and TRBJ1-1, with TRBD1 as a possible D gene (6 bases). The CDR3 totals 15 residues. V dropped 3 bases and J dropped 6 bases, with 17 bases sitting between them. Germline V gene sequence: CDR1 MNHNS, CDR2 SASEGT. The CDR3 region has the DNA TGTGCCAGCAGTGACCGGGACCAGGGGATATCTGAAGCTTTCTTT. Its translation is CASSDRDQGISEAFF.

This clone was found a few times. This rearrangement joins TRBV7-9 to TRBJ2-3, with D perhaps TRBD2 (6 bases). The CDR3 is made up of 14 amino acids. V was shortened by 5 bases and J by 6 bases, with 15 bases between the two germline ends. The V gene's germline CDR1 is SEHNR and CDR2 FQNEAQ (reference sequence). CDR3 amino acids: CASSTTPSEDTQYF. The CDR3 DNA is TGTGCCAGCAGCACAACGCCTAGCGAGGATACGCAGTATTTT.

V gene TRBV11-3 combines with J gene TRBJ2-2; 8 bases map to TRBD1. This CDR3 region has 14 residues. J was trimmed by 4 bases and V by 3 bases; bases with no gene match: 1. Germline CDR1 and CDR2: SGHNT and YENEEA. CDR3 protein: CASSFTGGTGELFF. CDR3 DNA sequence: TGTGCCAGCAGCTTCACAGGGGGCACCGGGGAGCTGTTTTTT.

The V and J genes are TRBV12-3 or TRBV12-4 and TRBJ1-2; D remains ambiguous. The CDR3 length is 13 residues. Deletions cut 7 bases from V and 4 bases from J, with 13 bases between. As DNA, the CDR3 is TGTGCCAGCACTGAGGAGGTTGGCTATGGCTACACCTTC. Its protein product is CASTEEVGYGYTF.

The V call is TRBV27, the J call TRBJ1-5; 7 bases align to TRBD1. Germline CDR1 is MNHEY and CDR2 is SMNVEV (reference sequence). This CDR3 has 14 residues. Unmatched junction bases numbered 6, after V lost 4 bases and J lost 6 bases. In DNA form, the CDR3 reads TGTGCCAGCAGTTACGAGGGGGCGGGTCAGCCCCAGCATTTT. Amino acids: CASSYEGAGQPQHF.

The genes are TRBV7-3 and TRBJ2-1; possible D gene TRBD2, 6 bases. The CDR3 is 13 amino acids. V lost 4 bases, J lost 10 bases, and 14 bases lay in between. Germline V gene sequence: CDR1 SGHTA, CDR2 FQGTGA. The CDR3 nucleotides read TGTGCCAGCAGCTCATGGGACTCCCAGGAGCAGTTCTTC. Translated, it gives CASSSWDSQEQFF.

The chain links TRBV7-6 to TRBJ2-2, with D possibly TRBD1 on 6 matching bases. The V end was cut by 4 bases, the J end by 3 bases, with 12 bases between. Germline V gives CDR1 SGHVS, CDR2 FNYEAQ. The CDR3 is 15 amino acids. This CDR3 reads CASSSATGYTGELFF. The CDR3 coding sequence is TGTGCCAGCAGCTCTGCCACAGGGTACACCGGGGAGCTGTTTTTT.

CDR3 loop: CASSPGGRTEAFF. CDR3 sequence (DNA): TGTGCCAGCAGCCCCGGGGGTCGTACTGAAGCTTTCTTT. The chain has TRBV7-9 and TRBJ1-1; a weak D match, TRBD1 (5 bases). CDR3 length equals 13 residues. Trimming left V 5 bases short and J 5 bases short, with 12 bases between. The germline V gene has CDR1 SEHNR and CDR2 FQNEAQ (reference sequence).

The V gene is TRBV25-1, the J gene TRBJ1-2, with 9 nucleotides matching TRBD1. This CDR3 is 17 amino acids long. Trimming took 3 bases from V and 7 from J; bases not matched to a gene: 15. Germline-derived CDR1 and CDR2 are MGHDK and SYGVNS. The CDR3 DNA is TGTGCCAGCAGTGAGAGGTCCGCCGGGACAGGGAGATTTGGCTACACCTTC. Residues: CASSERSAGTGRFGYTF.

V usage is TRBV12-3 or TRBV12-4 and J usage is TRBJ1-2, with 8 bases lining up with TRBD1. Losses at the gene ends were 6 bases for V and 4 bases for J; bases not matched to a gene: 4. CDR3 length equals 13 residues. DNA of the CDR3: TGTGCCAGCAGGGGGGGACAGGCCTATGGCTACACCTTC. As protein: CASRGGQAYGYTF.

This chain connects TRBV3-1 (or the pseudogene TRBV3-2) to TRBJ1-1; 8 nucleotides agree with TRBD1. V shed 3 bases, J shed 1 base, and the junction held 4 bases outside the gene matches. Germline V gene sequence: CDR1 LGHDT, CDR2 YNNKEL (reference sequence). The CDR3 length is 15 residues. The CDR3 DNA sequence: TGTGCCAGCAGCCACACAGGGGGTAGGAACACTGAAGCTTTCTTT. Translated, it gives CASSHTGGRNTEAFF.

The chain carries TRBV7-9 and TRBJ1-3, with TRBD1 identical over 9 bases. The CDR3 covers 15 residues. The germline gives CDR1 SEHNR, CDR2 FQNEAQ (reference sequence). Trimming removed 3 bases from V and 4 bases from J; junction bases left unmatched: 4. The CDR3 region has the DNA TGTGCCAGCAGCTTTGGACAGGGGACAGGAAACACCATATATTTT. Protein sequence: CASSFGQGTGNTIYF.

This clone showed up just once. The rearrangement joins TRBV19 to TRBJ1-2; 9 bases line up with TRBD1. V was clipped by 5 bases and J by 3 bases; unmatched bases: 7. The germline V gene has CDR1 LNHDA and CDR2 SQIVND (reference sequence). The CDR3 spans 15 residues. CDR3 DNA: TGTGCCAGTAGTTCTCGGACAGGGGTGCACTATGGCTACACCTTC. It codes for CASSSRTGVHYGYTF.

This rearrangement joins TRBV5-1 to TRBJ1-1, with D perhaps matching TRBD1 (6 bases). Between the trimmed V and J ends, which lost 4 bases and 0 bases, there was a span of 16 bases. CDR3 size: 16 residues. CDR1 is SGHRS, CDR2 YFSETQ, per germline. The CDR3 is CASSPDRYVMNTEAFF. The CDR3 nucleotides read TGCGCCAGCAGCCCAGACAGGTATGTAATGAACACTGAAGCTTTCTTT.

This sequence joins TRBV3-1 (or the pseudogene TRBV3-2) and TRBJ1-3; 7 bases agree with TRBD1. The germline V gene has CDR1 LGHDT and CDR2 YNNKEL (reference sequence). V shed 2 bases and J 0 bases; nucleotides not matched to a gene: 7. The CDR3 consists of 17 residues. The CDR3 DNA reads TGTGCCAGCAGCCAAATTAAGACAGGGAGCTCTGGAAACACCATATATTTT. It specifies CASSQIKTGSSGNTIYF.

V gene TRBV18 combines with J gene TRBJ2-5; 8 positions agree with TRBD2. The CDR3 has 15 residues. CDR1 is KGHSH and CDR2 is LQKENI in the germline V gene. Germline trimming cut 5 bases from V and 1 base from J; bases unmatched to any gene: 6. CDR3 bases: TGTGCCAGCTCAGAACGACTAGCGATCCAAGAGACCCAGTACTTC. Protein product: CASSERLAIQETQYF.